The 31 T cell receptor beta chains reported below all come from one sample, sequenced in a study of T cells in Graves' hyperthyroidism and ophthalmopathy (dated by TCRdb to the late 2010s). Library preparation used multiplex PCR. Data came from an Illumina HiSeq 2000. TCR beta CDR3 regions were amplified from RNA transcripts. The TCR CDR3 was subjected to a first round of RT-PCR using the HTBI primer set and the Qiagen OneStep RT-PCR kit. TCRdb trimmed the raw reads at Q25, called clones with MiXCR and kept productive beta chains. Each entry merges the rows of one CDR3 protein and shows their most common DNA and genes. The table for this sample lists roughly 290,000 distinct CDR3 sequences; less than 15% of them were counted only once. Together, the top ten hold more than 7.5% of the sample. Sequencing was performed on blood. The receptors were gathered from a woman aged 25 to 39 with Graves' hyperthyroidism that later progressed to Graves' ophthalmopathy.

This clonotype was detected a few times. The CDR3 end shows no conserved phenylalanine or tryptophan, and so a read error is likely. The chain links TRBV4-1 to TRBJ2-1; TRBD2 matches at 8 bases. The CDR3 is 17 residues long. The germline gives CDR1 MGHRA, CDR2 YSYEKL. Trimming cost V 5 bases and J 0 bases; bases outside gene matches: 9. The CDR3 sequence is CASSASGGRSSYNEQFL. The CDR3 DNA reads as TGCGCCAGCAGCGCCTCCGGCGGGAGGAGCTCCTACAATGAGCAGTTCCTC.

CDR3 sequence reads: CASSWTGMLGYTF. CDR3 DNA: TGTGCCAGCAGTTGGACAGGGATGCTTGGCTACACCTTC. This chain links TRBV2 with TRBJ1-2; 8 bases match TRBD1. Germline V CDR1 and CDR2: SNHLY, FYNNEI. With V trimmed by 5 bases and J by 7 bases, 6 bases remained unmatched. The CDR3 has 13 residues.

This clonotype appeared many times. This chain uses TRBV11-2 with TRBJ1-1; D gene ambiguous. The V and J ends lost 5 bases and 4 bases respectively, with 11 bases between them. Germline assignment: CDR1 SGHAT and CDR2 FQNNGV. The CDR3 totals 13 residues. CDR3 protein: CASSLQFGTEAFF. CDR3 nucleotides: TGTGCCAGCAGCCTCCAGTTTGGCACTGAAGCTTTCTTT.

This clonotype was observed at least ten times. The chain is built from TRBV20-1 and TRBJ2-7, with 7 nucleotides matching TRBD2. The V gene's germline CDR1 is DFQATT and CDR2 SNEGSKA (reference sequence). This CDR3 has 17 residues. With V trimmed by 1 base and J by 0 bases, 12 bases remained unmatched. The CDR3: CSARGIPGLTNSYEQYF. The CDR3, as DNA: TGCAGTGCTAGAGGTATACCGGGACTAACTAACTCCTACGAGCAGTACTTC.

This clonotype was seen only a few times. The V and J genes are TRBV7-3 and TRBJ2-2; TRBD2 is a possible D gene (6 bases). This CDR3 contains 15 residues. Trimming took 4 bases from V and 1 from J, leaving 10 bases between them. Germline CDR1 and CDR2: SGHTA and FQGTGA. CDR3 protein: CASSSTGGNTGELFF. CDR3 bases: TGTGCCAGCAGCTCGACCGGGGGGAACACCGGGGAGCTGTTTTTT. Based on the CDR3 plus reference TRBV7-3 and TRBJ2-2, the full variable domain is GAGVSQTPSNKVTEKGKYVELRCDPISGHTALYWYRQSLGQGPEFLIYFQGTGAADDSGLPNDRFFAVRPEGSVSTLKIQRTERGDSAVYLCASSSTGGNTGELFFGEGSRLTVL.

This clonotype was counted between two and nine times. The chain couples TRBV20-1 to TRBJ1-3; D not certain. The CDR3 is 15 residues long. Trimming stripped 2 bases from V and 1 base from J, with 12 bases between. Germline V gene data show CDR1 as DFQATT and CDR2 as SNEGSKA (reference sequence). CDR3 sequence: CSARSRKDSGNTIYF. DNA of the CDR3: TGCAGTGCTAGATCGAGAAAGGATTCTGGAAACACCATATATTTT.

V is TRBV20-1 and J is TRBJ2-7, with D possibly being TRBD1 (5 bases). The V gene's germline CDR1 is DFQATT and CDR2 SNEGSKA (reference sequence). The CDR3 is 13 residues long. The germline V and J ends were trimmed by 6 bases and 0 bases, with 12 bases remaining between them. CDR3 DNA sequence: TGCAGTGCGAGGCCCCAGGGCTCCTACGAGCAGTACTTC. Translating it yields CSARPQGSYEQYF.

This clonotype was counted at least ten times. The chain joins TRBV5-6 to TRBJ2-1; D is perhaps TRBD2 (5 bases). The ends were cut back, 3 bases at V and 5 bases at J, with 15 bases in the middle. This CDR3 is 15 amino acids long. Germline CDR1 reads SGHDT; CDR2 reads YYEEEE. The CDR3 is CASSSGGGGHNEQFF. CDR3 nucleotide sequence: TGTGCCAGCAGCTCTGGAGGTGGAGGTCACAATGAGCAGTTCTTC.

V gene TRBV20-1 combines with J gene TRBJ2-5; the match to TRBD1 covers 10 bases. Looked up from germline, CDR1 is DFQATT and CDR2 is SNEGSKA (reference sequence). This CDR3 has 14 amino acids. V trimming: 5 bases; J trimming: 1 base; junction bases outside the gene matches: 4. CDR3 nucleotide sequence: TGCAGTGCTTGGGACAGGGGCACCCAAGAGACCCAGTACTTC. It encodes CSAWDRGTQETQYF.

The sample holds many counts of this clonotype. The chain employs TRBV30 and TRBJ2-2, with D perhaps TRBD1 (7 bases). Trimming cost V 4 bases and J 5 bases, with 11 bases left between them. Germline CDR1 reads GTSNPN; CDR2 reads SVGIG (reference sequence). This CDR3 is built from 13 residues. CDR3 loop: CAWTGGGTGELFF. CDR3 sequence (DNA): TGTGCCTGGACAGGGGGAGGAACCGGGGAGCTGTTTTTT.

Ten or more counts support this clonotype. This CDR3 reads CASSPPGTGEGTEAFF. The CDR3 DNA follows: TGTGCCAGCTCACCACCGGGGACAGGGGAGGGCACTGAAGCTTTCTTT. The V call is TRBV18, the J call TRBJ1-1, with 10 bases that match TRBD1. The V gene's germline CDR1 is KGHSH and CDR2 LQKENI. The CDR3 extends over 16 amino acids. Trimming at V came to 0 bases and at J to 4 bases, leaving 5 bases not matched to a gene.

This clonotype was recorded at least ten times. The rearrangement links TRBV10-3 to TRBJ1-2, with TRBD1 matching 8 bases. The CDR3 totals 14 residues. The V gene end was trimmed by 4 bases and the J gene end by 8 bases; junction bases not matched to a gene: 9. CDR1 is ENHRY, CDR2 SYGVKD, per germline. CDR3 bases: TGTGCCATCAGTGCGACAGGGGACCCACCAGGCTACACCTTC. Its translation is CAISATGDPPGYTF.

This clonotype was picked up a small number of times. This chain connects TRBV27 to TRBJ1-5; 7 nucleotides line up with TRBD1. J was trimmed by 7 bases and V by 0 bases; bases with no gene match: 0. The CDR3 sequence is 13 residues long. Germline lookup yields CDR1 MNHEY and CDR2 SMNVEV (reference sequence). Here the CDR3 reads CASSLSTGQPQHF. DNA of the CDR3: TGTGCCAGCAGTTTATCGACAGGGCAGCCCCAGCATTTT.

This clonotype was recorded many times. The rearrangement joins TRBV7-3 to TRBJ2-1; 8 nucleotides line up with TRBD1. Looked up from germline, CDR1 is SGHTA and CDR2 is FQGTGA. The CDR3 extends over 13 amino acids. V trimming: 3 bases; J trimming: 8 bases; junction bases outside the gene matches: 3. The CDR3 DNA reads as TGTGCCAGCAGCTTGTCACAGGGGGATGAGCAGTTCTTC. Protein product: CASSLSQGDEQFF. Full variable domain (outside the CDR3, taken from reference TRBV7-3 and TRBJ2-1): GAGVSQTPSNKVTEKGKYVELRCDPISGHTALYWYRQSLGQGPEFLIYFQGTGAADDSGLPNDRFFAVRPEGSVSTLKIQRTERGDSAVYLCASSLSQGDEQFFGPGTRLTVL.

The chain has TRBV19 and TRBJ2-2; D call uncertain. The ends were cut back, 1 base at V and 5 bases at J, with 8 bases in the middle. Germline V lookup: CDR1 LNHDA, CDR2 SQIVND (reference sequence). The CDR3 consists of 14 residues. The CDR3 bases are TGTGCCAGTAGTATAGGCGGATCTACCGGGGAGCTGTTTTTT. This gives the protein CASSIGGSTGELFF.

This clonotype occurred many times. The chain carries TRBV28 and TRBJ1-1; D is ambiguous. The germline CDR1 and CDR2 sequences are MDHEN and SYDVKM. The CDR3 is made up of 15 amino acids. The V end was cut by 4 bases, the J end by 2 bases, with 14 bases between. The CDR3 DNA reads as TGTGCCAGCAGTTCCCAGGAGCCGGTTAACACTGAAGCTTTCTTT. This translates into CASSSQEPVNTEAFF.

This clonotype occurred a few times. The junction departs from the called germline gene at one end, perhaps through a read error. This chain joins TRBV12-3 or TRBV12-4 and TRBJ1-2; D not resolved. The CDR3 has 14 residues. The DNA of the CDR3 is TGTGCCAACAGTTTCAAACAGTTTATCTATGGCTACACCTTC. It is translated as CANSFKQFIYGYTF.

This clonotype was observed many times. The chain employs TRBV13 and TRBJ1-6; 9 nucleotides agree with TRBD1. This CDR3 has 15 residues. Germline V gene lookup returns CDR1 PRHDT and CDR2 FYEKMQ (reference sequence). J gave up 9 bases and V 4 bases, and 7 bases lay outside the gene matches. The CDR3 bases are TGTGCCAGCAGCTCTAGGGACAGGGCCACTTCACCCCTCCACTTT. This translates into CASSSRDRATSPLHF.

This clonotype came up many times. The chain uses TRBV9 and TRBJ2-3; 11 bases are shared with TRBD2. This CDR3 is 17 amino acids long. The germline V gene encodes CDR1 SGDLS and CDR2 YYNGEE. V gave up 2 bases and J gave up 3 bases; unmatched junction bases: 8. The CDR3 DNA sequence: TGTGCCAGCAGCGTTGGGATTAGCGGGAGGGGGACAGATACGCAGTATTTT. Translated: CASSVGISGRGTDTQYF.

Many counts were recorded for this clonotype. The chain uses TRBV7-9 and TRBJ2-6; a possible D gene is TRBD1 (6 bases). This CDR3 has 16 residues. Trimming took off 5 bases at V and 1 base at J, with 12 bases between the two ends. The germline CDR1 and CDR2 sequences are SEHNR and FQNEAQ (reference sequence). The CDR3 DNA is TGTGCCAGCAGCACAGCTACAGGGTCTGGGGCCAACGTCCTGACTTTC. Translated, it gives CASSTATGSGANVLTF. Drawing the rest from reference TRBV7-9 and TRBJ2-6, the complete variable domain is DTGVSQNPRHKITKRGQNVTFRCDPISEHNRLYWYRQTLGQGPEFLTYFQNEAQLEKSRLLSDRFSAERPKGSFSTLEIQRTEQGDSAMYLCASSTATGSGANVLTFGAGSRLTVL.

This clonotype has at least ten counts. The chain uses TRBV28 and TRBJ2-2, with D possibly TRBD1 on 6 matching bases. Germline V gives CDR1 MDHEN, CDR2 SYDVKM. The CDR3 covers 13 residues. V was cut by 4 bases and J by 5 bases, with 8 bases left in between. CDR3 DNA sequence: TGTGCCAGCAGTTCAGGACAGACCGGGGAGCTGTTTTTT. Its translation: CASSSGQTGELFF.

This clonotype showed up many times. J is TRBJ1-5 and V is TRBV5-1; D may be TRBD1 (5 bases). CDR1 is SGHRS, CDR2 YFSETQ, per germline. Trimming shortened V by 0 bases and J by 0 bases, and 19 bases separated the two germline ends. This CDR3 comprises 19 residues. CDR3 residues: CASSLADRGRGHSNQPQHF. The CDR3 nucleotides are TGCGCCAGCAGCTTGGCCGATCGAGGTAGGGGCCATAGCAATCAGCCCCAGCATTTT.

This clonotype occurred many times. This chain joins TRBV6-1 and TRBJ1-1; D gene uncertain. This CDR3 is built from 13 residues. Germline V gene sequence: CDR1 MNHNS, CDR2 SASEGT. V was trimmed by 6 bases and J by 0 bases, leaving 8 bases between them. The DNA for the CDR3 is TGTGCCAGCAGCTCACAGATGAACACTGAAGCTTTCTTT. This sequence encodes CASSSQMNTEAFF.

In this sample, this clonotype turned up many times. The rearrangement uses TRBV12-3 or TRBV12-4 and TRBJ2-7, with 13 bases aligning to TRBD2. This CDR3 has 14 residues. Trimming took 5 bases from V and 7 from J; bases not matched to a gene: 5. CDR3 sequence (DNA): TGTGCCAGCAGTCAACTAGCGGGAGGGGGGGAGCAGTACTTC. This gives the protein CASSQLAGGGEQYF.

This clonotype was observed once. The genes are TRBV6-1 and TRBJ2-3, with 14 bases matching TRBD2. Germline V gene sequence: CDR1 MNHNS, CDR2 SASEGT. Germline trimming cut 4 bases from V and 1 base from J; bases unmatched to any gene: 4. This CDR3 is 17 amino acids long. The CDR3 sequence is CASSGTSGRYGTDTQYF. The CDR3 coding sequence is TGTGCCAGCAGTGGGACTAGCGGGAGGTACGGCACAGATACGCAGTATTTT.

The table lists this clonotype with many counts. The CDR3 region has the DNA TGTGCCAGCAGCTTGGCCCGAGGGGGCCCCTACGAGCAGTACTTC. Translating gives CASSLARGGPYEQYF. J is TRBJ2-7 and V is TRBV7-9; 7 bases agree with TRBD1. The junction had 7 bases not matched to a gene; V was cut back by 3 bases and J by 2 bases. Germline CDR1 SEHNR, CDR2 FQNEAQ (reference sequence). The length of the CDR3 is 15 residues. Complete variable domain (other parts from reference TRBV7-9 and TRBJ2-7): DTGVSQNPRHKITKRGQNVTFRCDPISEHNRLYWYRQTLGQGPEFLTYFQNEAQLEKSRLLSDRFSAERPKGSFSTLEIQRTEQGDSAMYLCASSLARGGPYEQYFGPGTRLTVT.

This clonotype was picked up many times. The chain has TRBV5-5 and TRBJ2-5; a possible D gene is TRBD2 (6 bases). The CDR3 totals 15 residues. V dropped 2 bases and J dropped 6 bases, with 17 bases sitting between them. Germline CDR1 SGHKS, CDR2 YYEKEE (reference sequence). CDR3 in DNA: TGTGCCAGCAGCTTAATTCTTGCGGGGTACCAGACCCAGTACTTC. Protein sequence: CASSLILAGYQTQYF.

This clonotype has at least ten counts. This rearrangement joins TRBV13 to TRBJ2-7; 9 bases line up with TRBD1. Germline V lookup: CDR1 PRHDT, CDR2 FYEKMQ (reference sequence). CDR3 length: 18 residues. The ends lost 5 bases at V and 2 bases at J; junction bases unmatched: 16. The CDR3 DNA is TGTGCCAGCAGCCCTAGCTTACTCACCGGGACAGGGACCTACGAGCAGTACTTC. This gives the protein CASSPSLLTGTGTYEQYF.

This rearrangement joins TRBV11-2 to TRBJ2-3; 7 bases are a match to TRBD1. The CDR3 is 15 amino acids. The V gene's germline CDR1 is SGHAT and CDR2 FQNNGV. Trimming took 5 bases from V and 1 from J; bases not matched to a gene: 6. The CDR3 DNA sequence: TGTGCCAGCAGCGACGGGACAGCCCGCACAGATACGCAGTATTTT. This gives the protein CASSDGTARTDTQYF.

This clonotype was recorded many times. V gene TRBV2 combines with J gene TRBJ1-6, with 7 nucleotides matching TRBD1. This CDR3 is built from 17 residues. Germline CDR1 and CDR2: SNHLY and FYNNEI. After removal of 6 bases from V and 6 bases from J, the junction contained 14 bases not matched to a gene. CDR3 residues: CASRGIPGQIFNSPLHF. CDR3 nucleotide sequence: TGTGCCAGCAGAGGTATCCCGGGACAGATTTTTAATTCACCCCTCCACTTT.

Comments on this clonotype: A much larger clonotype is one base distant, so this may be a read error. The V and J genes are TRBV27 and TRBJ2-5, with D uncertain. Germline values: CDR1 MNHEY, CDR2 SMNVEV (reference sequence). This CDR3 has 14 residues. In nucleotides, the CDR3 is TGTGTCAGCAGTTTAAGATCGGGCCAAGAGACCCAGTACTTC. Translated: CVSSLRSGQETQYF.